This entry features one T cell receptor beta chain sequence. The antigen is undetermined. This table comes from immunoSEQ multiplex PCR, and its TCRdb copy is limited to in-frame clones, with some not included. The sample holds some 14,000 clones, more than 80% seen once. The data stem from a study of T cell responses to AZD1222 COVID-19 vaccine. Findings and caveats of the study: Vaccine-related CD4 TCRs covered spike, predominating at 160-218 and 743-854. Baseline seropositivity occurred in only six or seven AZD1222 recipients.

With 3 bases removed from V and 2 bases from J, the gap between germline ends came to 13 bases. The CDR3 extends over 16 amino acids. The V gene's germline CDR1 is KGHSH and CDR2 LQKENI. The clonotype comes from an adult who received the AZD1222 COVID-19 vaccine. The chain employs TRBV18 and TRBJ2-2; the D is unclear. The sequencing here drew on peripheral blood, taken 28 days after the second AZD1222 dose. The CDR3 sequence: CASSPSVELNTGELFF. The CDR3 DNA sequence: TGTGCCAGCTCACCGTCCGTAGAGCTCAACACCGGGGAGCTGTTTTTT. The full variable domain, in which reference TRBV18 and TRBJ2-2 provide the parts outside the CDR3, is NAGVMQNPRHLVRRRGQEARLRCSPMKGHSHVYWYRQLPEEGLKFMVYLQKENIIDESGMPKERFSAEFPKEGPSILRIQQVVRGDSAAYFCASSPSVELNTGELFFGEGSRLTVL.